These 8 T cell receptor beta chains were all obtained from the same sample, sequenced in a study of regulatory T cells in long-lasting Graves disease. Arm-PCR of CDR3 regions and iRepertoire HTBI primers were the basis on which TCR beta libraries were built. TCRdb recomputed calls from the multiplex PCR reads with MiXCR, one row per CDR3 protein. The table records roughly 490,000 distinct CDR3 sequences, around a fifth of them present only once. Time point in this sample: persistent/refractory GD, antithyroid drugs over 5 years with positive TRAb. PBMCs provided the RNA from which the TCR library was made. Sequenced here: peripheral blood mononuclear cells (PBMCs), sampled when the disease was refractory, from a patient treated with antithyroid drugs. All receptors come from a female donor with Graves disease.

Ten or more counts support this clonotype. The chain has TRBV6-1 and TRBJ2-7; no clear D gene. The V end was cut by 8 bases, the J end by 7 bases, with 18 bases between. CDR3 length: 13 residues. Per the germline V gene, CDR1 is MNHNS and CDR2 is SASEGT. Here the CDR3 reads CASAEPGRQEQYF. CDR3 coding DNA: TGTGCCAGCGCCGAACCTGGGCGTCAGGAGCAGTACTTC.

This clonotype occurred many times. The V and J genes are TRBV28 and TRBJ1-1; unclear D gene. Germline V gene sequence: CDR1 MDHEN, CDR2 SYDVKM. Trimming took off 2 bases at V and 6 bases at J, with 10 bases between the two ends. The CDR3 has 13 residues. CDR3 bases: TGTGCCAGCAGTTTAACCCAGGCTGCTGAAGCTTTCTTT. Translation gives CASSLTQAAEAFF.

V is TRBV12-3 or TRBV12-4 and J is TRBJ1-3, with TRBD1 as a possible D gene (6 bases). The CDR3 spans 14 residues. V lost 6 bases and J lost 4, with 13 bases in between. The CDR3 nucleotides read TGTGCCAGCAGCATGGCAGGGGTCGGAAACACCATATATTTT. It is translated as CASSMAGVGNTIYF.

This chain joins TRBV6-1 and TRBJ2-4; no reliable D call. The CDR3 runs to 14 residues. V shed 6 bases and J shed 4 bases, with 13 bases lying between them. From germline, CDR1 is MNHNS and CDR2 SASEGT. CDR3 region: CASRDGHLKNIQYF. The CDR3 DNA reads TGTGCCAGCAGGGACGGCCATCTTAAAAACATTCAGTACTTC.

CDR3 bases: TGTGCCAGCAGAGACAGGGTGGTCACTACCCGAAACACTGAAGCTTTCTTT. Translated, it gives CASRDRVVTTRNTEAFF. The chain uses TRBV6-1 and TRBJ1-1; TRBD1 matches at 7 bases. CDR3 length: 17 residues. CDR1 MNHNS and CDR2 SASEGT come from the germline V gene. The ends lost 6 bases at V and 2 bases at J; junction bases unmatched: 15.

This clonotype was seen a few times. The V call is TRBV6-2 or TRBV6-3, the J call TRBJ2-4, with D hard to call. This CDR3 region has 16 residues. From germline, CDR1 is MNHEY and CDR2 SVGEGT. With 0 bases removed from V and 1 base from J, the gap between germline ends came to 10 bases. For the CDR3, the DNA is TGTGCCAGCAGTTACTCGGGTATATACGCCAAAAACATTCAGTACTTC. Translated, it gives CASSYSGIYAKNIQYF.

The sample holds many counts of this clonotype. The chain recombines TRBV7-9 with TRBJ2-7; 7 nucleotides line up with TRBD2. Germline V CDR1 and CDR2: SEHNR, FQNEAQ (reference sequence). V shed 3 bases and J 5 bases; nucleotides not matched to a gene: 4. The CDR3 has 13 residues. The CDR3 sequence is CASSLGGVNEQYF. For the CDR3, the DNA is TGTGCCAGCAGCTTGGGAGGGGTGAACGAGCAGTACTTC.

The chain joins TRBV19 to TRBJ1-2; D remains ambiguous. The V gene's germline CDR1 is LNHDA and CDR2 SQIVND (reference sequence). V was shortened by 7 bases and J by 8 bases, with 17 bases between the two germline ends. CDR3 length: 13 residues. CDR3: CASMAGSPGGYTF. The CDR3 nucleotides read TGTGCCAGTATGGCAGGCTCCCCGGGGGGCTACACCTTC. Complete variable domain (other parts from reference TRBV19 and TRBJ1-2): DGGITQSPKYLFRKEGQNVTLSCEQNLNHDAMYWYRQDPGQGLRLIYYSQIVNDFQKGDIAEGYSVSREKKESFPLTVTSAQKNPTAFYLCASMAGSPGGYTFGSGTRLTVV.